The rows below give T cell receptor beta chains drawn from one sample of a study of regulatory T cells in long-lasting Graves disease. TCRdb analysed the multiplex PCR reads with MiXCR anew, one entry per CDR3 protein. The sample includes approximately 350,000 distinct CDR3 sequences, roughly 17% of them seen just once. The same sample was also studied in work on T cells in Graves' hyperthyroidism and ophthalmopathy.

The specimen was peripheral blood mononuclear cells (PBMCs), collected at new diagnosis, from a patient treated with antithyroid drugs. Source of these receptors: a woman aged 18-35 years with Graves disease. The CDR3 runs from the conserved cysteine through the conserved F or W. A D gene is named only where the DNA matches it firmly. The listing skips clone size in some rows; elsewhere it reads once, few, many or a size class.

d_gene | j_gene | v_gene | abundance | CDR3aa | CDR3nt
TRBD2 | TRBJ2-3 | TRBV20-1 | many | CSGLAGRTDTQYF | TGCAGTGGACTAGCGGGACGCACAGATACGCAGTATTTT
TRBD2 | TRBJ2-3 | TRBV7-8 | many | CASSSGLARLSTDTQYF | TGTGCCAGCAGCTCGGGACTAGCCCGGCTTAGCACAGATACGCAGTATTTT
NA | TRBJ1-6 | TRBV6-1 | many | CASSAGPYNSPLHF | TGTGCCAGCAGCGCCGGACCCTATAATTCACCCCTCCACTTT
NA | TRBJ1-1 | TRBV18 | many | CASSPQAGTEAFF | TGTGCCAGCTCACCACAGGCGGGCACTGAAGCTTTCTTT
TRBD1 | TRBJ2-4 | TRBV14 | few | CASSQDAGTGENIQYF | TGTGCCAGCAGCCAAGACGCGGGGACAGGGGAAAACATTCAGTACTTC
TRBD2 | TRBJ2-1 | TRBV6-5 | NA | CASSFQLAGDNEQFF | TGTGCCAGCAGTTTCCAACTAGCGGGGGACAATGAGCAGTTCTTC
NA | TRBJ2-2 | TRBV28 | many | CASRYTGELFF | TGTGCCAGCAGGTACACCGGGGAGCTGTTTTTT
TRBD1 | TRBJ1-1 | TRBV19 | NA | CASSMGGGETTEAFF | TGTGCCAGTAGTATGGGAGGGGGCGAGACCACTGAAGCTTTCTTT
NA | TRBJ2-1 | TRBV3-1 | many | CASSLAGGGGNEQFF | TGTGCCAGCAGCTTGGCAGGAGGAGGGGGCAATGAGCAGTTCTTC
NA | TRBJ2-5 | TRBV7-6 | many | CASRPRYGRQYQETQYF | TGTGCCAGCCGCCCCCGATATGGGCGACAGTACCAAGAGACCCAGTACTTC
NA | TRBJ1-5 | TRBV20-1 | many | CSARDLMADNQPQHF | TGCAGTGCTAGAGATCTCATGGCAGACAATCAGCCCCAGCATTTT
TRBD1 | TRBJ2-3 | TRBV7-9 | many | CASSWGQNIRTDTQYF | TGTGCCAGCAGCTGGGGACAGAACATCCGCACAGATACGCAGTATTTT
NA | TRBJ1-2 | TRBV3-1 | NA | CATHGGSNYGYTF | TGTGCCACACACGGGGGAAGCAACTATGGCTACACCTTC
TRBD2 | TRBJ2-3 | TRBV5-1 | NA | CASNSIGGGVSDTQYF | TGCGCCAGCAACAGTATCGGGGGAGGGGTTTCAGATACGCAGTATTTT
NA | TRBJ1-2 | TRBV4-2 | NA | CASSQEREMGGSNYGYTF | TGTGCCAGCAGCCAAGAAAGGGAGATGGGGGGAAGTAACTATGGCTACACCTTC
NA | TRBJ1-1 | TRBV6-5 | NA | CASSYSTEYTEAFF | TGTGCCAGCAGTTACTCGACGGAATACACTGAAGCTTTCTTT
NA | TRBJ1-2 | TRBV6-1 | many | CASIGRALHGGYGYTF | TGTGCCAGCATTGGAAGGGCCTTACATGGGGGCTATGGCTACACCTTC
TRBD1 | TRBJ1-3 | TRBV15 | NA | CATSLGQGAGSSGNTIYF | TGTGCCACCAGCCTTGGACAGGGGGCTGGGTCTTCTGGAAACACCATATATTTT
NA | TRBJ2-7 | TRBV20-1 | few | CSASIEVRDYEQYF | TGCAGTGCTTCCATAGAGGTTAGGGACTACGAGCAGTACTTC
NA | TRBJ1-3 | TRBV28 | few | CASSLSLGARDTIYF | TGTGCCAGCAGTTTGTCTTTGGGGGCGCGGGACACCATATATTTT
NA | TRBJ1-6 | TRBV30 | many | CAWGKNSPLHF | TGTGCCTGGGGCAAGAATTCACCCCTCCACTTT
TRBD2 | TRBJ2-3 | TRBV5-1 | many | CASSLVASGDTDTQYF | TGCGCCAGCAGCTTGGTGGCTAGCGGGGACACAGATACGCAGTATTTT
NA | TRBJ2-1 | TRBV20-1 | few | CSARDGGTGDFF | TGCAGTGCTAGAGATGGTGGCACAGGAGATTTCTTC
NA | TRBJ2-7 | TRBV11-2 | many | CASNKGRSSDYEQYF | TGTGCCAGCAATAAAGGCCGATCTTCAGATTACGAGCAGTACTTC
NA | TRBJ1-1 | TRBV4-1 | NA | CASSQEARRLGAFF | TGCGCCAGCAGCCAAGAGGCCCGCAGGCTGGGAGCTTTCTTT
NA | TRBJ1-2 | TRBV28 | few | CASSLRQLNYGYTF | TGTGCCAGCAGTTTGAGGCAGCTAAACTATGGCTACACCTTC
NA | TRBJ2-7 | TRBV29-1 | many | CSVEESYEQYF | TGCAGCGTTGAAGAGAGCTACGAGCAGTACTTC
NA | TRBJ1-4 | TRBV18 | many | CASSPQFPGGNEKLFF | TGTGCCAGCTCACCACAGTTCCCCGGCGGGAATGAAAAACTGTTTTTT
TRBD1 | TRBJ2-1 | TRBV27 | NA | CASSLYSPGTGGSEQFF | TGTGCCAGCAGTCTTTACTCCCCCGGGACAGGGGGCAGTGAGCAGTTCTTC
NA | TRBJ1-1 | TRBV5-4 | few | CASNLGGSGLNTEAFF | TGTGCCAGCAACCTGGGGGGTTCTGGATTGAACACTGAAGCTTTCTTT
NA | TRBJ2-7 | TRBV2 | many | CASKRGDYEQYF | TGTGCCAGCAAGCGAGGAGACTACGAGCAGTACTTC
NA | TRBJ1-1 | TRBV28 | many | CASSYVSSGEAFF | TGTGCCAGCAGTTACGTAAGTTCGGGTGAAGCTTTCTTT
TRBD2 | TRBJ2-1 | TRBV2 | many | CASRAGLAGGRSAGEQFF | TGTGCCAGCAGGGCTGGACTAGCGGGAGGAAGGTCCGCGGGCGAGCAGTTCTTC
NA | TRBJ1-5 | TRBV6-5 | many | CASSYSIPGTSNQPQHF | TGTGCCAGCAGTTACTCGATCCCCGGGACGTCGAATCAGCCCCAGCATTTT
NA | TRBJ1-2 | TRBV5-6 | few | CASSFVAGRRGGYTF | TGTGCCAGCAGCTTTGTAGCAGGTCGTCGTGGAGGCTACACCTTC
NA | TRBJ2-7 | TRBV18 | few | CASSPRTGTAIYEQYF | TGTGCCAGCTCACCTAGGACCGGGACCGCAATTTACGAGCAGTACTTC
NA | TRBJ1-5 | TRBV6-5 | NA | CASSYRDPKMGQPQHF | TGTGCCAGCAGTTACCGCGATCCGAAGATGGGCCAGCCCCAGCATTTT
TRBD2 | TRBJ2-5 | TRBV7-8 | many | CASSLELAGPVATQYF | TGTGCCAGCAGCTTAGAGCTAGCGGGGCCTGTAGCGACCCAGTACTTC
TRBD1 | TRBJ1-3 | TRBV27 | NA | CASIPGQGGTIYF | TGTGCCAGCATTCCGGGACAGGGGGGGACCATATATTTT
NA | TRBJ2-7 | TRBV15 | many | CATSRDRGTYEQYF | TGTGCCACCAGCAGAGATCGGGGTACCTACGAGCAGTACTTC
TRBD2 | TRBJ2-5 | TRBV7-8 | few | CASSLVASGELKTQYF | TGTGCCAGCAGCTTGGTGGCTAGCGGGGAACTAAAGACCCAGTACTTC
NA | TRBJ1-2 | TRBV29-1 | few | CSVDTHGYGYTF | TGCAGCGTTGACACCCACGGCTATGGCTACACCTTC
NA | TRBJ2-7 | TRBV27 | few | CASSLRVLDYEQYF | TGTGCCAGCAGTTTACGGGTTCTGGACTACGAGCAGTACTTC
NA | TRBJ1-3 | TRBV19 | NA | CASSFIGGNTIYF | TGTGCCAGTAGTTTCATAGGAGGAAACACCATATATTTT
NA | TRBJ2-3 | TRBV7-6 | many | CASSPPAGTDTQYF | TGTGCCAGCAGCCCCCCAGCGGGCACAGATACGCAGTATTTT
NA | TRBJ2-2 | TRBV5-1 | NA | CASSLWPPTGELFF | TGCGCCAGCAGCTTGTGGCCCCCCACCGGGGAGCTGTTTTTT
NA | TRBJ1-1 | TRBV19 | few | CASHYLSGKGYTEAFF | TGTGCCAGCCACTACCTCTCGGGGAAAGGATACACTGAAGCTTTCTTT
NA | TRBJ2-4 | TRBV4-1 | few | CASSQDYAGIQYF | TGCGCCAGCAGCCAAGATTATGCGGGCATTCAGTACTTC
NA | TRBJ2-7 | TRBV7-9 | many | CASSSPGLGDEQYF | TGTGCCAGCAGTTCCCCGGGGCTGGGAGACGAGCAGTACTTC
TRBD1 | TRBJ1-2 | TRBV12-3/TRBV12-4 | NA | CASSLWQGDGYTF | TGTGCCAGCAGTTTATGGCAGGGGGATGGCTACACCTTC
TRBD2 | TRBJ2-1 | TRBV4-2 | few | CASSPKREGRNEQFF | TGTGCCAGCAGCCCAAAGCGGGAGGGCCGGAATGAGCAGTTCTTC
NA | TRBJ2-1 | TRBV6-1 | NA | CASTPVGTSAYNEQFF | TGTGCCAGCACACCGGTGGGGACTTCAGCCTACAATGAGCAGTTCTTC
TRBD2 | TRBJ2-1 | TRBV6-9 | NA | CASSYRISGRSYNEQFF | TGTGCCAGCAGTTACCGCATTAGCGGGCGCTCCTACAATGAGCAGTTCTTC
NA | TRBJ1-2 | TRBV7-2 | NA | CASSGAHRAYGYTF | TGTGCCAGCAGCGGGGCCCACAGGGCCTATGGCTACACCTTC
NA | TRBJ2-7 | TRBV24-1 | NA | CATSDPQGGEQYF | TGTGCCACCAGTGACCCCCAGGGAGGCGAGCAGTACTTC
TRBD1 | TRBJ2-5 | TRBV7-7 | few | CASTTDQGVETQYF | TGTGCTAGCACCACTGACCAGGGGGTCGAGACCCAGTACTTC
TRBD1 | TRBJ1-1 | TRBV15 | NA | CAISSETGGVWNTEAFF | TGTGCCATCAGCAGTGAAACAGGGGGCGTTTGGAACACTGAAGCTTTCTTT